This T cell receptor beta chain was obtained from a study of cytotoxic CD8 clonotypes in ibrutinib-treated CLL. TCRdb keeps only in-frame clones here, not all; method: immunoSEQ multiplex PCR. The repertoire holds around 70,000 clones, approximately 90% seen once, with approximately 3.1% in the top ten. In this sample, this clone turned up a few times. Sequencing was performed on PBMCs, taken after 12 months of ibrutinib treatment. This TCR derives from a human donor with chronic lymphocytic leukemia.

The CDR3 bases are TGTGCCAGCAGCTTAAGATTAGAGACCCAGTACTTC. It translates to CASSLRLETQYF. V is TRBV7-6 and J is TRBJ2-5; D is unresolved. The V gene's germline CDR1 is SGHVS and CDR2 FNYEAQ. With 2 bases removed from V and 4 bases from J, the gap between germline ends came to 5 bases. The CDR3 extends over 12 amino acids.